Presented here are 15 T cell receptor beta chains from one specimen sequenced in a study. Tregs were sorted as CD4+CD25+CD127-/low cells. TCRdb ran MiXCR on the 5' RACE reads and lists one entry per CDR3 protein. The sample records 34,000 or so distinct CDR3 sequences, 25% to 30% being singletons. Sequencing used tumor-infiltrating Tregs sorted from the breast tumor. Every receptor here comes from a female donor with breast cancer.

With regard to this clonotype: A much larger clone is a single base away; this may be a read error. The CDR3 end shows no conserved phenylalanine or tryptophan, and so a read error is likely. The chain is built from TRBV20-1 and TRBJ2-7; 8 nucleotides match TRBD1. Germline V lookup: CDR1 DFQATT, CDR2 SNEGSKA (reference sequence). This CDR3 contains 11 residues. The J segment lost 3 bases and the V segment lost 7 bases, leaving 2 bases of the junction unmatched. This chain's CDR3 is CSGDRGYEQYS. For the CDR3, the DNA is TGCAGTGGCGACAGGGGCTACGAGCAGTACTCC.

As to this clonotype: A much larger clonotype is one base distant, so this may be a read error. The chain recombines TRBV10-3 with TRBJ1-5, with TRBD1 matching over 10 bases. The CDR3 covers 18 residues. Germline CDR1 reads ENHRY; CDR2 reads SYGVKD. CDR3 bases: TGTGCCATCAGTCCTGGGACAGGGGCGGGGTATAGCAATCAGCCCCTGCATTTT. The encoded protein is CAISPGTGAGYSNQPLHF.

This clonotype was detected ten times or more. The rearrangement uses TRBV20-1 and TRBJ1-1; the D is unclear. The CDR3 sequence is 12 residues long. V was cut by 3 bases and J by 1 base, with 6 bases left in between. Germline V gene lookup returns CDR1 DFQATT and CDR2 SNEGSKA (reference sequence). In nucleotides, the CDR3 is TGCAGTGCTAGGGGCACGAACACTGAAGCTTTCTTT. It codes for CSARGTNTEAFF.

The table lists this clonotype with many counts. The V gene is TRBV6-6, the J gene TRBJ1-2, with 7 bases fitting TRBD1. J was trimmed by 0 bases and V by 6 bases; bases with no gene match: 10. CDR1 and CDR2 from the germline V gene are MNHNY and SVGAGI (reference sequence). The CDR3 is 16 residues long. The CDR3 DNA is TGTGCCAGCAGCTTCGGGAGGGGGCCTGCTAACTATGGCTACACCTTC. Amino acids: CASSFGRGPANYGYTF.

This clonotype was recorded at least ten times. The CDR3 bases are TGTGCCAGCAGCCGCCCCGGGACTAAGGATGAGCAGTTCTTC. As protein: CASSRPGTKDEQFF. This chain links TRBV6-6 with TRBJ2-1, with 7 bases lining up with TRBD2. Germline V gene lookup returns CDR1 MNHNY and CDR2 SVGAGI (reference sequence). CDR3 length equals 14 residues. Trimming cost V 6 bases and J 8 bases; bases outside gene matches: 10.

This clonotype ranks as medium-sized. The chain recombines TRBV5-1 with TRBJ2-3; D is unresolved. Trimming pared 0 bases from V and 6 bases from J, leaving 8 bases between. Germline loops: CDR1 SGHRS, CDR2 YFSETQ. This CDR3 contains 13 residues. CDR3 loop: CASSLATGDTQYF. CDR3 coding DNA: TGCGCCAGCAGCTTGGCGACTGGGGATACGCAGTATTTT.

This clonotype was seen at least ten times. The genes are TRBV7-8 and TRBJ2-1; 10 nucleotides align to TRBD2. V was clipped by 4 bases and J by 10 bases; unmatched bases: 10. This CDR3 region has 15 residues. CDR1 SGHVS and CDR2 FQNEAQ come from the germline V gene. This chain's CDR3 is CASSSPAGGPGEQFF. In DNA, the CDR3 is TGTGCCAGCAGCTCACCAGCGGGAGGGCCGGGGGAGCAGTTCTTC. Filled out from reference TRBV7-8 and TRBJ2-1, the complete variable domain reads GAGVSQSPRYKVAKRGQDVALRCDPISGHVSLFWYQQALGQGPEFLTYFQNEAQLDKSGLPSDRFFAERPEGSVSTLKIQRTQQEDSAVYLCASSSPAGGPGEQFFGPGTRLTVL.

This clonotype came up many times. V and J are TRBV7-8 and TRBJ2-2; 9 nucleotides match TRBD1. Trimming removed 2 bases from V and 5 bases from J; junction bases left unmatched: 12. The CDR3 spans 18 residues. The germline CDR1 and CDR2 sequences are SGHVS and FQNEAQ. The CDR3 loop is CASSLTGTGFLVTGELFF. In DNA, the CDR3 is TGTGCCAGCAGCTTAACCGGGACAGGGTTTTTGGTGACCGGGGAGCTGTTTTTT.

This clonotype was counted between two and nine times. A much larger clonotype is one base distant, so this may be a read error. The genes are TRBV7-3 and TRBJ2-2; tentatively, D is TRBD2 (5 bases). The length of the CDR3 is 14 residues. CDR1 and CDR2 (germline): SGHTA, FQGTGA. CDR3 protein: CASSLTGNTGKLFF. The CDR3 DNA sequence: TGTGCCAGCAGCTTAACTGGGAACACCGGGAAGCTGTTTTTT.

A note on this clonotype: This CDR3 fails to terminate in the conserved phenylalanine or tryptophan, so it likely reflects a read error. This chain uses TRBV18 with TRBJ2-7; maybe TRBD1 (6 bases). The length of the CDR3 is 13 residues. The germline CDR1 and CDR2 sequences are KGHSH and LQKENI. The CDR3 loop reads CACSPWDTLEQYL. CDR3 DNA: TGTGCCTGCTCACCGTGGGACACCCTTGAGCAGTACCTC.

This clonotype was recorded a few times. V gene TRBV4-2 combines with J gene TRBJ2-7; D is unclear. This CDR3 spans 13 amino acids. V was trimmed by 4 bases and J by 3 bases, leaving 10 bases between them. Germline loops: CDR1 LGHNA, CDR2 YNFKEQ. The CDR3 coding sequence is TGTGCCAGCAGCCCACAAAAGGGCTACGAGCAGTACTTC. It encodes CASSPQKGYEQYF.

As concerns this clonotype: A junction end diverges from the germline sequence, so it may reflect a read error. The CDR3: CAGSPDSYGYTF. The CDR3 DNA sequence: TGCGCCGGCAGTCCGGACAGCTATGGCTACACCTTC. V and J are TRBV5-1 and TRBJ1-2, with a weak D call TRBD1 (6 bases). CDR1 is SGHRS and CDR2 is YFSETQ in the germline V gene. CDR3 length: 12 residues.

This clonotype was seen many times. This sequence joins TRBV11-2 and TRBJ2-1, with D perhaps being TRBD1 or TRBD2 (5 bases each). V was trimmed by 5 bases and J by 7 bases, leaving 15 bases between them. Germline-derived CDR1 and CDR2 are SGHAT and FQNNGV. This CDR3 is built from 14 residues. In DNA, the CDR3 is TGTGCCAGCAGCGGCGTGGGGACGAAGAATGAGCAGTTCTTC. This sequence encodes CASSGVGTKNEQFF. The full variable domain, rest sourced from reference TRBV11-2 and TRBJ2-1, is EAGVAQSPRYKIIEKRQSVAFWCNPISGHATLYWYQQILGQGPKLLIQFQNNGVVDDSQLPKDRFSAERLKGVDSTLKIQPAKLEDSAVYLCASSGVGTKNEQFFGPGTRLTVL.

This clonotype was picked up a small number of times. The chain uses TRBV4-1 and TRBJ2-1; 9 nucleotides align to TRBD2. Trimming removed 0 bases from V and 8 bases from J; junction bases left unmatched: 11. The CDR3 is made up of 17 amino acids. Germline CDR1 reads MGHRA; CDR2 reads YSYEKL. Here the CDR3 DNA reads TGCGCCAGCAGCCAAGAGGCGCGGCGGGAGGGCCTGTATGAGCAGTTCTTC. Protein sequence: CASSQEARREGLYEQFF.

This sequence joins TRBV9 and TRBJ2-1; 11 bases map to TRBD1. Germline lookup yields CDR1 SGDLS and CDR2 YYNGEE. This CDR3 comprises 14 residues. V dropped 3 bases and J dropped 7; count of bases not matched to a gene: 3. CDR3 sequence: CASSGGTGGNEQFF. The DNA for the CDR3 is TGTGCCAGCAGCGGCGGGACAGGGGGGAATGAGCAGTTCTTC.